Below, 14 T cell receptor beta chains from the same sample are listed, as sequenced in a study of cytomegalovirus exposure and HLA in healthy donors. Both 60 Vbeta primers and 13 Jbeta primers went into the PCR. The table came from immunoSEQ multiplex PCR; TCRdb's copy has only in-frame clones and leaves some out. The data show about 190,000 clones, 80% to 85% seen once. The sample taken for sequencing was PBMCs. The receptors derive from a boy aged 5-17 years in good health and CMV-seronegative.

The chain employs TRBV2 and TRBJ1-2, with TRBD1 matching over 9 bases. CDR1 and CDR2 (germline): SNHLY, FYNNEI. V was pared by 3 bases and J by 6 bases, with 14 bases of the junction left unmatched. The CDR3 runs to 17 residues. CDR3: CASSDRTGVYALDGYTF. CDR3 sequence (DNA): TGTGCCAGCAGTGATAGGACAGGGGTATACGCCCTTGATGGCTACACCTTC.

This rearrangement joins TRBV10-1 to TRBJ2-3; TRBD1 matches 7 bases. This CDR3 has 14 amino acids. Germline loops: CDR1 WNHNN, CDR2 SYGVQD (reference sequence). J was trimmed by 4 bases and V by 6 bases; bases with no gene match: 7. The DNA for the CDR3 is TGCGCCAGCAGACCAGACAGGGCTGCAGATACGCAGTATTTT. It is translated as CASRPDRAADTQYF.

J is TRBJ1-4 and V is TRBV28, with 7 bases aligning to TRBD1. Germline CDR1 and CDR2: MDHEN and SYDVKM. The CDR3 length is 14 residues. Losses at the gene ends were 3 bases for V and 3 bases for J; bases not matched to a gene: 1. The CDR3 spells CASSLQGANEKLFF. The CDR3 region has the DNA TGTGCCAGCAGTTTGCAGGGGGCTAATGAAAAACTGTTTTTT.

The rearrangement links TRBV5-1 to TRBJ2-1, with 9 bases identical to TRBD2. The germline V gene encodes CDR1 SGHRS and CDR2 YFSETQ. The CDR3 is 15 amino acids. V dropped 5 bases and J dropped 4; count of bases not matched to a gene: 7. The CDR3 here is CASRERGALYNEQFF. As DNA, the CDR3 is TGCGCCAGCAGGGAGCGGGGGGCCCTTTACAATGAGCAGTTCTTC. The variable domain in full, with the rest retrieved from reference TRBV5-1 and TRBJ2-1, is KAGVTQTPRYLIKTRGQQVTLSCSPISGHRSVSWYQQTPGQGLQFLFEYFSETQRNKGNFPGRFSGRQFSNSRSEMNVSTLELGDSALYLCASRERGALYNEQFFGPGTRLTVL.

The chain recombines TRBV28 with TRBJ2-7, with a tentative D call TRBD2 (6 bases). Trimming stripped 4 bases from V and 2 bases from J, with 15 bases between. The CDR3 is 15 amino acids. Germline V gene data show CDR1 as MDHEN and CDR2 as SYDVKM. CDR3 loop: CASSSGRGIAYEQYF. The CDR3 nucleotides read TGTGCCAGCAGTTCCGGACGGGGGATAGCCTACGAGCAGTACTTC.

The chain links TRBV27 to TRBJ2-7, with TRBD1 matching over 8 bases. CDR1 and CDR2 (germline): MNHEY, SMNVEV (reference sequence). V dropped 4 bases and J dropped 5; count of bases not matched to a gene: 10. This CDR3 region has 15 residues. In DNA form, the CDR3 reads TGTGCCAGCAGTTCCTCCGGGACAGGCCCCAACGAGCAGTACTTC. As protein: CASSSSGTGPNEQYF.

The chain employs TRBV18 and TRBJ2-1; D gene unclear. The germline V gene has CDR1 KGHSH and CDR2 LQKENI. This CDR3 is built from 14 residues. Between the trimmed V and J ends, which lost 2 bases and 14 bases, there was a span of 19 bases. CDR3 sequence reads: CASSPETPVAEKFF. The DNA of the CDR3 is TGTGCCAGCTCACCAGAGACCCCCGTCGCGGAGAAGTTCTTC.

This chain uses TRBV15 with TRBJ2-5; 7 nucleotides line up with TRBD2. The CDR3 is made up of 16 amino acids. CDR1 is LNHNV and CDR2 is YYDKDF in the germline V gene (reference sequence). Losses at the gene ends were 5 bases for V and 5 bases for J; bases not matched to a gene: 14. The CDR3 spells CATSSRPGGSYETQYF. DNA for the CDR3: TGTGCCACCAGCTCCCGACCCGGCGGGAGCTATGAGACCCAGTACTTC.

As DNA, the CDR3 is TGCGCCAGCGGAGGGACAGGGGCCGATGGCTACACCTTC. It yields the protein CASGGTGADGYTF. The chain combines TRBV5-1 with TRBJ1-2, with TRBD1 identical over 10 bases. The V gene end was trimmed by 7 bases and the J gene end by 6 bases; junction bases not matched to a gene: 6. Per the germline V gene, CDR1 is SGHRS and CDR2 is YFSETQ. The CDR3 totals 13 residues.

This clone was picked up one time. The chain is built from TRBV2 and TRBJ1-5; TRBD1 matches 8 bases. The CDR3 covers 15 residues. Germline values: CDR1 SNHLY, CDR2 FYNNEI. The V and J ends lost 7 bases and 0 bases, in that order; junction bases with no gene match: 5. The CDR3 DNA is TGTGCCAGCACCTTGGGACAGGTTAGCAATCAGCCCCAGCATTTT. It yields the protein CASTLGQVSNQPQHF. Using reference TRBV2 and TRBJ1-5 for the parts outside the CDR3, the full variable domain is EPEVTQTPSHQVTQMGQEVILRCVPISNHLYFYWYRQILGQKVEFLVSFYNNEISEKSEIFDDQFSVERPDGSNFTLKIRSTKLEDSAMYFCASTLGQVSNQPQHFGDGTRLSIL.

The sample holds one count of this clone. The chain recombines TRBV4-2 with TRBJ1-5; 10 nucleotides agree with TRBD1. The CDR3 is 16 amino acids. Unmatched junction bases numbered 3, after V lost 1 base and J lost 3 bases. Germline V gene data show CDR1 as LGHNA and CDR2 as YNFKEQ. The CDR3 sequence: CASSQGTGGDNQPQHF. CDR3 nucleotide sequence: TGTGCCAGCAGCCAAGGGACAGGGGGGGACAATCAGCCCCAGCATTTT.

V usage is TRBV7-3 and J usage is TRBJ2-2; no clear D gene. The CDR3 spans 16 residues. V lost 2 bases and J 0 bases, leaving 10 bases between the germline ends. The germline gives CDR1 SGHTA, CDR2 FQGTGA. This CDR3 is CASSLLGDANTGELFF. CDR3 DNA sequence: TGTGCCAGCAGCTTACTAGGTGACGCGAACACCGGGGAGCTGTTTTTT.

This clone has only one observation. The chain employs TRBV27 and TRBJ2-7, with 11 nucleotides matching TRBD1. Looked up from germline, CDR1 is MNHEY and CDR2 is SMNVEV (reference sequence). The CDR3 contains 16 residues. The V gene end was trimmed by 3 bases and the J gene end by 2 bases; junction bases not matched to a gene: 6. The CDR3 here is CASSLEPGQGAYEQYF. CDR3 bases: TGTGCCAGCAGTTTGGAACCGGGACAGGGGGCCTACGAGCAGTACTTC.

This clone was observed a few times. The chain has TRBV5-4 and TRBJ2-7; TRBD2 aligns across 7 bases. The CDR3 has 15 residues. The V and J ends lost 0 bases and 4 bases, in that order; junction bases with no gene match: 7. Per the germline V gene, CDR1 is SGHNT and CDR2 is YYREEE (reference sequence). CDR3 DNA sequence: TGTGCCAGCAGCTTGGCCGCGGGAGTTTCGTACGAGCAGTACTTC. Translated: CASSLAAGVSYEQYF.